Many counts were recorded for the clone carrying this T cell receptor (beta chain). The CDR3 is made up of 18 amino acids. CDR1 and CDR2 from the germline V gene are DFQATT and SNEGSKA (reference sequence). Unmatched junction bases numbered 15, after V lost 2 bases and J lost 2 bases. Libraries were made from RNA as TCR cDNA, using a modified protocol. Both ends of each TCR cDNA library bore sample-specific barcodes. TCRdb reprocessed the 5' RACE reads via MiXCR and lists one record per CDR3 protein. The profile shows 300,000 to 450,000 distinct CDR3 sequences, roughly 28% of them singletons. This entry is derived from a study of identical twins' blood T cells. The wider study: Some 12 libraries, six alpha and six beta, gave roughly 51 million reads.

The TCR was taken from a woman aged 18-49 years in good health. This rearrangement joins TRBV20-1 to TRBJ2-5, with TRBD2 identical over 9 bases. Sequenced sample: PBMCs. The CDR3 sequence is CSARSVSSGNSIQETQYF. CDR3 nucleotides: TGCAGTGCTAGAAGCGTATCTAGCGGGAATTCGATTCAAGAGACCCAGTACTTC.